Included here is one T cell receptor (beta chain) sequence, with context. Its matching antigen is unknown. This sample was taken from a study of T cell repertoires in cytomegalovirus infection. Study-wide background: CMV infection and matching HLA type were both indicated by public TCR beta signatures.

The study, taken as a whole, reports: There were HLA-C-restricted CMV-specific TCR beta clonotypes dominating the ex vivo response.

Each CDR3 protein gets one entry after TCRdb re-called the reads with MiXCR. The table has 150,000 or so distinct CDR3 sequences, roughly 6% seen once. The specimen sequenced was PBMCs. This TCR was recovered from a human donor in good health (CMV status not recorded). Some clones in this sample may be carry-over from other donors' samples.

CDR3 amino acids: CASSSNNRGRHSEQFF. CDR3 bases: TGTGCCAGCAGTTCAAACAACAGGGGCCGCCACAGTGAGCAGTTCTTC. The chain recombines TRBV7-9 with TRBJ2-1; 7 nucleotides agree with TRBD1. The germline CDR1 and CDR2 sequences are SEHNR and FQNEAQ (reference sequence). This CDR3 contains 16 residues. V shed 6 bases, J shed 9 bases, and the junction held 17 bases outside the gene matches.